This T cell receptor (beta chain) emerged from a study of CXCR3-negative and CXCR3-positive naive CD8 T cells. General study findings and limits: With surface CD5 comparable between naive subsets, TCR strength was estimated using properties derived from the TRB CDR3.

Notes on this clonotype: What it binds is unknown.

Germline V lookup: CDR1 MDHEN, CDR2 SYDVKM. This CDR3 is built from 14 residues. UMI-tagged TRB cDNA libraries were built via 5' RACE. TCRdb reprocessed the 5' RACE reads, keeping one entry per CDR3 protein, no DNA. This sample's table reports around 81,000 distinct CDR3 sequences. V gene TRBV28 combines with J gene TRBJ2-7; the D call from TCRdb, TRBD2, cannot be confirmed without DNA. The sample consisted of naive CXCR3- CD8+ T cells from blood. The subset denotes: CD45RO-CCR7+CD27+CD95- naive CD8+ T cells lacking CXCR3 (TNR3-). The clonotype comes from a human donor in good health. Some clones in this sample may be carry-over from other donors' samples. The chain's CDR3 is CASSLALREDEQYF.